This T cell receptor (beta chain) was observed in a study of cytomegalovirus exposure and HLA in healthy donors. Background on the study: Of the donors genotyped, approximately 400 in all, 80% to 85% fell in the Caucasian-associated ancestry cluster. Overall study findings and caveats: Presence/absence analysis assumed near-uniform sequencing depth across donors. The study designated 150 or so TCR beta chains cytomegalovirus-associated.

Though nominally healthy at sampling, donors likely had unrecorded immune exposures. The PCR made use of 60 Vbeta and 13 Jbeta primers. TCRdb keeps only in-frame clones here, not all; method: immunoSEQ multiplex PCR. The profile shows fewer than 250,000 clones, roughly 85% of them singletons. Concerning this clone: Its cognate antigen is unknown.

The CDR3 consists of 14 residues. Trimming pared 6 bases from V and 2 bases from J, leaving 14 bases between. CDR1 and CDR2 from the germline V gene are ENHRY and SYGVKD. What was sequenced was PBMCs. The chain is built from TRBV10-3 and TRBJ2-7; D possibly corresponds to TRBD2 (6 bases). This sequence was found in a male donor in good health and CMV-seronegative. The CDR3 reads CAISTGDGAYEQYF. CDR3 coding DNA: TGTGCCATCAGCACGGGGGACGGCGCCTACGAGCAGTACTTC.